This T cell receptor beta chain was captured in a study of blood T cell repertoires in COVID-19 (dated by TCRdb to the early 2020s). Study-level background: Samples from collaborators originated in the United States, Italy and Spain and spanned both the acute and convalescent phases of COVID-19. Deeply sampled blood TCRbeta repertoires from subjects exposed to, actively infected with, or recovered from COVID-19 were included in the dataset. The prospective study material was composed of cDNA or gDNA derived from T cells, B-cell-depleted T cells, or PBMCs. The repertoires were released in a freely available public database intended as a resource for research on the immune response to SARS-CoV-2. Where HLA class I and class II types were available, the types were taken from metadata supplied by the sample provider, not from assay-based typing. A de-identified subject ID, COVID-19 status, age in years and sex were almost always included in the sample metadata. Samples came from the ongoing ImmuneRACE study (first 160 participants) plus 1,254 subjects from 6 global collaborators.

Measured from the cysteine to the phenylalanine, the CDR3 is 13 residues long. Kept here is only the CDR3 DNA, which spans 39 bases and is read in frame from base 1. CDR1 and CDR2, per the germline V gene, are MNHEY and SVGAGI. Trimming at the junction amounts to 8 bases on V and 0 bases on J, and the germline ends lie 11 bases apart. Points on this clone: The antigen this receptor binds is unknown. Base qualities are not at hand, and no much larger clone is one base apart.

Beyond this particular receptor, the publication reports: How much clinical and demographic metadata was included differed by source and by participant, and the metadata was provided uncurated.

Collaborating institutions collected whole blood in K2EDTA tubes following their own protocols. For TCRbeta analysis, collaborator samples were shipped as frozen whole blood, as isolated PBMCs, or as DNA extracted from either sample type. TCRbeta CDR3 regions were amplified from genomic DNA using the immunoSEQ Assay, a bias-controlled multiplex PCR. The source study handled its data this way. Nucleated cell counts per sample were estimated from amplification of reference gene primers within the assay. Sequence reads were collapsed and filtered to measure the absolute abundance of every unique TCRbeta CDR3 rearrangement. For each sample, productive Simpson clonality was calculated as the square root of Simpson's diversity index over productive rearrangements. TCRdb retrieved this table from immuneACCESS and kept in-frame rearrangements only. Not all clones are present; in checked studies, unresolved V genes account for under half, and no reason is known for the remainder. The V and J calls and clone size come from that table; D and trimming were worked out from the DNA. A total of about 130,000 clones appear in this sample, 70% to 75% of them only once. Less than 6.5% of the sample is taken by the ten largest.

The specimen sequenced was peripheral blood. Rearrangement joined TRBV6-5 to TRBJ2-7, with no reliable assignment of the D segment. This clonotype originated in a man in his 60s with acute or convalescent COVID-19. The CDR3 corresponds to CASSPNFSYEQYF. The sequence in DNA is TGTGCCAGCTCTCCCAACTTCTCCTACGAGCAGTACTTC.